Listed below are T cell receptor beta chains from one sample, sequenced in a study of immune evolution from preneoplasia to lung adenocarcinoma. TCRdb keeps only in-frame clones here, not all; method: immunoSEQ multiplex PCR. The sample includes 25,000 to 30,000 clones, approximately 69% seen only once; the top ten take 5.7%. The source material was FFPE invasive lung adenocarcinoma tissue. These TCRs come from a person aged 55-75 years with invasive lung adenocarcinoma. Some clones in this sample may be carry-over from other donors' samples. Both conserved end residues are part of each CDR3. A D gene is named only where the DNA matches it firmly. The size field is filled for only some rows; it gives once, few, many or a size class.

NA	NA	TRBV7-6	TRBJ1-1	CASSLGGGSTEAFF	TGTGCCAGCAGCTTAGGGGGGGGAAGTACTGAAGCTTTCTTT
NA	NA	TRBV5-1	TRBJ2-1	CASSWDPGNEQFF	TGCGCCAGCAGCTGGGACCCTGGCAATGAGCAGTTCTTC
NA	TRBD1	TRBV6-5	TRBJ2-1	CASSSGQEYNEQFF	TGTGCCAGCAGTTCTGGACAGGAATACAATGAGCAGTTCTTC
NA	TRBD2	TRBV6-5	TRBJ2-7	CASSYQREGYEQYF	TGTGCCAGCAGTTATCAGAGGGAGGGCTACGAGCAGTACTTC
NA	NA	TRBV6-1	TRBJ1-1	CASSEGGYLNTEAFF	TGTGCCAGCAGTGAAGGGGGGTACTTGAACACTGAAGCTTTCTTT
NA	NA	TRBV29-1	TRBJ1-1	CSVLIGEGTEAFF	TGCAGCGTTCTCATAGGGGAGGGCACTGAAGCTTTCTTT
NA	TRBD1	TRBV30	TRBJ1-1	CAWEEDRGTEAFF	TGTGCCTGGGAGGAAGACAGGGGCACTGAAGCTTTCTTT
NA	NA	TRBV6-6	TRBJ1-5	CASSYSELGNQPQHF	TGTGCCAGCAGTTACTCAGAGTTGGGCAATCAGCCCCAGCATTTT
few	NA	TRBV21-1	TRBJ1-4	CASSRGGWEKLFF	TGTGCCAGCAGCAGGGGAGGGTGGGAAAAACTGTTTTTT
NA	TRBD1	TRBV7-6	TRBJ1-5	CASSSTGNSNQPQHF	TGTGCCAGCAGCTCGACAGGGAATAGCAATCAGCCCCAGCATTTT
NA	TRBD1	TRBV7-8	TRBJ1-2	CASSSTPGQTNGYTF	TGTGCCAGCAGCTCAACCCCGGGACAGACTAATGGCTACACCTTC
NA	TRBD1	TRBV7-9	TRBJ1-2	CASSFVSRGLNGYTF	TGTGCCAGCAGCTTCGTGTCCAGGGGGCTTAATGGCTACACCTTC
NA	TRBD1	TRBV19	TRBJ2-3	CASSMSPGTGMFYF	TGTGCCAGTAGTATGAGTCCCGGGACAGGGATGTTCTATTTT
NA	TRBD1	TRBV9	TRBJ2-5	CASSARGDRGETQYF	TGTGCCAGCAGCGCCCGAGGGGACAGGGGGGAGACCCAGTACTTC
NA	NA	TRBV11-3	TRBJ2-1	CASSHNRGGTYNEQFF	TGTGCCAGCAGCCATAACAGGGGGGGAACCTACAATGAGCAGTTCTTC
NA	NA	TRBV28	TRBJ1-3	CASSLPFSGNTIYF	TGTGCCAGCAGTTTACCCTTCTCTGGAAACACCATATATTTT
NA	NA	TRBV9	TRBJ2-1	CASSRESGGNEQFF	TGTGCCAGCAGCCGGGAGTCAGGTGGCAATGAGCAGTTCTTC
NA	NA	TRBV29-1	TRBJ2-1	CSVGHRPFNEQFF	TGCAGCGTTGGTCACAGGCCTTTCAATGAGCAGTTCTTC
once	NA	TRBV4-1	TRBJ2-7	CASSLSAGTAGYEQYF	TGCGCCAGCAGCCTTTCAGCCGGGACAGCGGGCTACGAGCAGTACTTC